This T cell receptor beta chain is drawn from a study of shared clonotypes between healthy human individuals. Trimming at V came to 3 bases and at J to 5 bases, leaving 5 bases not matched to a gene. The CDR3 is made up of 15 amino acids. Germline loops: CDR1 MNHEY, CDR2 SMNVEV (reference sequence). The repertoire was sequenced with immunoSEQ multiplex PCR; TCRdb's copy has only in-frame clones and lacks some. The sample holds about 2.3 million clones, about nine tenths seen once. The receptor comes from a young man in good health. Some clones in this sample may be carry-over from other donors' samples. The chain uses TRBV27 and TRBJ2-1; TRBD2 matches at 9 bases. Sequencing used naive CD4+ T cells from PBMCs. Specified subset: CD45RA+ positively selected. The CDR3, as DNA: TGTGCCAGCAGTTTGGGGCTAGCGGGAAACAATGAGCAGTTCTTC. Amino acids: CASSLGLAGNNEQFF.